This entry lists 25 T cell receptor beta chains sequenced from one sample in a study of blood T cell repertoires in COVID-19. Sequenced by immunoSEQ multiplex PCR; TCRdb stores in-frame clones only, minus some. The sample records about 280,000 clones, around 85% being singletons. Material: peripheral blood. The receptors were sampled from a woman aged 25 to 39 who had recovered from COVID-19.

The V call is TRBV27, the J call TRBJ2-7; 8 bases fit TRBD1. The CDR3 contains 15 residues. The V gene's germline CDR1 is MNHEY and CDR2 SMNVEV (reference sequence). V shed 5 bases, J shed 1 base, and the junction held 7 bases outside the gene matches. CDR3 nucleotides: TGTGCCAGCAGTGGGAGACAGGGGCCATCCTACGAGCAGTACTTC. It yields the protein CASSGRQGPSYEQYF.

This clone was observed a few times. The chain employs TRBV6-5 and TRBJ2-7; maybe TRBD2 (5 bases). The CDR3 runs to 11 residues. The germline V gene has CDR1 MNHEY and CDR2 SVGAGI. V was pared by 7 bases and J by 12 bases, with 16 bases between. CDR3 sequence: CASMTRGVPYF. CDR3 nucleotide sequence: TGTGCCAGCATGACCCGGGGAGTCCCGTACTTC.

V usage is TRBV6-4 and J usage is TRBJ1-3; D is ambiguous. Germline V CDR1 and CDR2: MRHNA, SNTAGT. The V end lost 5 bases, the J end lost 3 bases, and 20 bases lay between the germline ends. The CDR3 has 17 residues. Here the CDR3 reads CASSKALEGIFGNTIYF. The CDR3 nucleotides read TGTGCCAGCAGTAAGGCCTTAGAGGGTATTTTTGGAAACACCATATATTTT.

This clone showed up just once. The chain uses TRBV11-1 and TRBJ2-1, with unresolved D. The CDR3 consists of 14 residues. V shed 0 bases and J shed 9 bases, with 12 bases lying between them. The germline V gene has CDR1 SGHAT and CDR2 FQDESV (reference sequence). The CDR3 DNA reads TGTGCCAGCAGCTTAGCTCTCCTAGGAATTGAGCAGTTCTTC. As protein: CASSLALLGIEQFF. The full variable domain, rest sourced from reference TRBV11-1 and TRBJ2-1, is EAEVAQSPRYKITEKSQAVAFWCDPISGHATLYWYRQILGQGPELLVQFQDESVVDDSQLPKDRFSAERLKGVDSTLKIQPAELGDSAMYLCASSLALLGIEQFFGPGTRLTVL.

V and J are TRBV2 and TRBJ1-2, with 7 nucleotides matching TRBD1. V lost 7 bases, J lost 1 base, and 9 bases stayed unmatched. From germline, CDR1 is SNHLY and CDR2 FYNNEI. The CDR3 extends over 15 amino acids. The CDR3 loop reads CASKETGILNYGYTF. DNA for the CDR3: TGTGCCAGCAAAGAGACAGGGATACTTAACTATGGCTACACCTTC.

The CDR3 is CAIDLLDTVYEQYF. Here the CDR3 DNA reads TGTGCCATCGACCTGTTGGACACAGTTTACGAGCAGTACTTC. The chain recombines TRBV7-9 with TRBJ2-7; possibly TRBD1 for D (5 bases). The CDR3 has 14 residues. CDR1 and CDR2 from the germline V gene are SEHNR and FQNEAQ (reference sequence). Between the trimmed V and J ends, which lost 10 bases and 4 bases, there was a span of 20 bases.

The chain couples TRBV19 to TRBJ1-5; 9 bases agree with TRBD1. V shed 3 bases, J shed 11 bases, and the junction held 8 bases outside the gene matches. This CDR3 has 14 residues. Germline CDR1 LNHDA, CDR2 SQIVND (reference sequence). CDR3 sequence (DNA): TGTGCCAGTAGTATCTACTCAGGACAGGGGTCCCAGCATTTT. It encodes CASSIYSGQGSQHF.

CDR3 sequence reads: CASSIGDRGWGQPQHF. The CDR3 DNA reads as TGTGCCAGTAGTATAGGAGACAGGGGCTGGGGGCAGCCCCAGCATTTT. The chain links TRBV19 to TRBJ1-5; 8 bases are shared with TRBD1. CDR1 and CDR2 (germline): LNHDA, SQIVND (reference sequence). Trimming removed 1 base from V and 7 bases from J; junction bases left unmatched: 9. There are 16 residues in the CDR3.

The rearrangement uses TRBV19 and TRBJ1-1; D may be TRBD1 (5 bases). V was shortened by 0 bases and J by 4 bases, with 9 bases between the two germline ends. Germline V gene sequence: CDR1 LNHDA, CDR2 SQIVND (reference sequence). The CDR3 has 14 amino acids. Written as DNA, the CDR3 is TGTGCCAGTAGTATAGATCAGGGCAGCACTGAAGCTTTCTTT. Its translation: CASSIDQGSTEAFF.

This chain uses TRBV5-5 with TRBJ2-5, with TRBD1 as a possible D gene (5 bases). The CDR3 totals 14 residues. V lost 0 bases and J 1 base, leaving 7 bases between the germline ends. Germline values: CDR1 SGHKS, CDR2 YYEKEE (reference sequence). The CDR3 reads CASSLGGFQETQYF. CDR3 bases: TGTGCCAGCAGCTTGGGGGGCTTCCAAGAGACCCAGTACTTC.

This chain links TRBV28 with TRBJ2-7; D may be TRBD2 (6 bases). Trimming removed 6 bases from V and 5 bases from J, with 17 bases in between. This CDR3 region has 14 residues. CDR1 is MDHEN, CDR2 SYDVKM, per germline. CDR3 in amino acids: CASRFRGNLNEQYF. CDR3 DNA: TGTGCCAGCAGGTTTCGCGGGAATTTGAACGAGCAGTACTTC.

The genes are TRBV6-5 and TRBJ1-1, with D possibly being TRBD1 (6 bases). This CDR3 spans 13 amino acids. V lost 7 bases, J lost 8 bases, and 17 bases lay in between. The germline V gene encodes CDR1 MNHEY and CDR2 SVGAGI. The CDR3 region is CASTRLQGLEAFF. The DNA for the CDR3 is TGTGCCAGCACCCGTCTTCAGGGGCTGGAAGCTTTCTTT.

The gene calls are TRBV27 and TRBJ2-5; 9 bases map to TRBD2. CDR3 length equals 15 residues. The trim removed 5 bases at V and 4 bases at J, leaving 8 bases unmatched. Looked up from germline, CDR1 is MNHEY and CDR2 is SMNVEV (reference sequence). The CDR3 DNA sequence: TGTGCCAGCAGTCCTTGGGGCGGGGGGGTAGAGACCCAGTACTTC. It encodes CASSPWGGGVETQYF.

Of note for this clone: Other nucleotide sequences from this sample produce the same CDR3. The chain couples TRBV27 to TRBJ2-7; D is undetermined. Germline V gene sequence: CDR1 MNHEY, CDR2 SMNVEV (reference sequence). The CDR3 is 12 residues long. Trimming pared 5 bases from V and 0 bases from J, leaving 5 bases between. The CDR3 here is CASSPSSYEQYF. In DNA form, the CDR3 reads TGTGCCAGCAGTCCCAGCTCCTACGAGCAGTACTTC.

The V call is TRBV7-8, the J call TRBJ1-5; the D gene is possibly TRBD1 (5 bases). V was trimmed by 5 bases and J by 3 bases, leaving 14 bases between them. Germline CDR1 and CDR2: SGHVS and FQNEAQ. This CDR3 has 15 amino acids. The CDR3 DNA follows: TGTGCCAGCAGCCCATCTACAGGTATCAATCAGCCCCAGCATTTT. Its protein product is CASSPSTGINQPQHF.

This rearrangement joins TRBV7-2 to TRBJ2-7; no reliable D call. The germline CDR1 and CDR2 sequences are SGHTA and FQGNSA. Trimming removed 2 bases at V and 3 bases at J, with 2 bases between. The CDR3 length is 11 residues. The CDR3 nucleotides read TGTGCCAGCAGCTTATACTACGAGCAGTACTTC. Protein product: CASSLYYEQYF.

The chain employs TRBV30 and TRBJ2-7; 11 positions match TRBD1. Trimming cost V 2 bases and J 5 bases; bases outside gene matches: 2. From germline, CDR1 is GTSNPN and CDR2 SVGIG (reference sequence). This CDR3 contains 13 residues. The CDR3, as DNA: TGTGCCTGGAGTAGGGGACAGGGGGACGAGCAGTACTTC. This gives the protein CAWSRGQGDEQYF.

The chain is built from TRBV5-4 and TRBJ2-7; 12 nucleotides align to TRBD1. The CDR3 loop spans 15 amino acids. The J segment lost 8 bases and the V segment lost 2 bases, leaving 8 bases of the junction unmatched. Germline CDR1 is SGHNT and CDR2 is YYREEE (reference sequence). CDR3 residues: CASSLTGTGGKQQYF. The CDR3 DNA follows: TGTGCCAGCAGCTTAACAGGGACAGGGGGCAAGCAGCAGTACTTC.

The V call is TRBV6-5, the J call TRBJ1-5; maybe TRBD1 (5 bases). The germline CDR1 and CDR2 sequences are MNHEY and SVGAGI. V lost 2 bases to trimming and J lost 6 bases, with 11 bases between them. CDR3 length: 14 residues. The CDR3 DNA reads as TGTGCCAGCAGTTACAGGGGAATGGGTCAGCCCCAGCATTTT. It translates to CASSYRGMGQPQHF.

The chain combines TRBV27 with TRBJ1-2, with a possible D match to TRBD1 (5 bases). Germline CDR1 reads MNHEY; CDR2 reads SMNVEV (reference sequence). Between the trimmed V and J ends, which lost 2 bases and 7 bases, there was a span of 14 bases. This CDR3 comprises 14 residues. Here the CDR3 reads CASSLGGGWRGYTF. The DNA for the CDR3 is TGTGCCAGCAGTTTAGGGGGGGGGTGGCGTGGCTACACCTTC.

The chain couples TRBV3-1 (or the pseudogene TRBV3-2) to TRBJ1-1; D is possibly TRBD1 (6 bases). The germline V and J ends were trimmed by 4 bases and 3 bases, with 12 bases remaining between them. Germline V gene sequence: CDR1 LGHDT, CDR2 YNNKEL (reference sequence). The CDR3 contains 14 residues. The CDR3 nucleotides read TGTGCCAGCAGCCGTCTGACAGGTTACACTGAAGCTTTCTTT. It translates to CASSRLTGYTEAFF.

The gene calls are TRBV6-5 and TRBJ2-3; a possible D gene is TRBD2 (5 bases). Trimming shortened V by 10 bases and J by 7 bases, and 18 bases separated the two germline ends. The germline CDR1 and CDR2 sequences are MNHEY and SVGAGI. The CDR3 is 13 residues long. The CDR3 is CATSGGGPNTQYF. The DNA for the CDR3 is TGTGCCACCAGCGGAGGCGGGCCTAATACGCAGTATTTT.

The chain is built from TRBV19 and TRBJ2-7; 10 bases fit TRBD2. CDR1 is LNHDA and CDR2 is SQIVND in the germline V gene (reference sequence). The CDR3 is made up of 15 amino acids. Trimming took 2 bases from V and 5 from J; bases not matched to a gene: 6. This chain's CDR3 is CASSITLAGIDEQYF. CDR3 in DNA: TGTGCCAGTAGTATAACACTAGCGGGAATCGACGAGCAGTACTTC. The full variable domain, rest sourced from reference TRBV19 and TRBJ2-7, is DGGITQSPKYLFRKEGQNVTLSCEQNLNHDAMYWYRQDPGQGLRLIYYSQIVNDFQKGDIAEGYSVSREKKESFPLTVTSAQKNPTAFYLCASSITLAGIDEQYFGPGTRLTVT.

This clone has just one count. The same CDR3 also results from other DNA sequences found in this sample. The chain links TRBV11-2 to TRBJ2-5; 8 nucleotides agree with TRBD2. The V and J ends lost 5 bases and 4 bases, in that order; junction bases with no gene match: 3. CDR3 length equals 13 residues. Germline values: CDR1 SGHAT, CDR2 FQNNGV. The CDR3 DNA reads as TGTGCCAGCAGCCCGGGACTAGGAGAGACCCAGTACTTC. Amino acids: CASSPGLGETQYF.

The chain joins TRBV5-1 to TRBJ2-1; tentative D call: TRBD2 (7 bases). V was pared by 5 bases and J by 6 bases, with 12 bases between. Germline CDR1 and CDR2: SGHRS and YFSETQ. The CDR3 is 13 residues long. This chain's CDR3 is CASSNRGANEQFF. The CDR3 bases are TGCGCCAGCAGTAATCGGGGGGCCAATGAGCAGTTCTTC.